The 25 T cell receptor beta chains presented below share a single source sample, sequenced in a study of identifying expanded T cells in peripheral blood. The repertoire was sequenced with immunoSEQ multiplex PCR; TCRdb's copy has only in-frame clones and lacks some. The table includes approximately 85,000 clones, 85% to 90% detected once. Sequencing input: blood. All receptors derive from a person aged 18 to 75 in good health.

In this sample, this clone turned up a few times. This sequence joins TRBV2 and TRBJ1-5, with D possibly being TRBD1 (6 bases). The CDR3 covers 17 residues. The germline CDR1 and CDR2 sequences are SNHLY and FYNNEI. The V and J ends lost 4 bases and 3 bases respectively, with 19 bases between them. The CDR3 loop reads CASSGRLQGSLNQPQHF. CDR3 DNA: TGTGCCAGCAGTGGAAGATTACAGGGTAGCCTCAATCAGCCCCAGCATTTT.

The rearrangement joins TRBV5-1 to TRBJ2-3; 16 bases match TRBD2. V shed 4 bases, J shed 4 bases, and the junction held 3 bases outside the gene matches. The length of the CDR3 is 16 residues. Germline V gene lookup returns CDR1 SGHRS and CDR2 YFSETQ. The DNA for the CDR3 is TGCGCCAGCAGCCACGGGACTAGCGGGGGGGCAGATACGCAGTATTTT. It specifies CASSHGTSGGADTQYF.

The chain is built from TRBV5-5 and TRBJ1-3; D may be TRBD1 (6 bases). V lost 7 bases to trimming and J lost 4 bases, with 6 bases between them. This CDR3 has 11 amino acids. In germline, CDR1 is SGHKS, CDR2 YYEKEE (reference sequence). The chain's CDR3 is CASGQGNTIYF. The CDR3 nucleotides read TGTGCCAGCGGACAGGGAAACACCATATATTTT.

This chain joins TRBV6-5 and TRBJ2-4; 8 nucleotides agree with TRBD1. Losses at the gene ends were 6 bases for V and 9 bases for J; bases not matched to a gene: 7. This CDR3 contains 13 residues. The V gene's germline CDR1 is MNHEY and CDR2 SVGAGI. The chain's CDR3 is CASRDGTGSIQYF. The DNA for the CDR3 is TGTGCCAGCAGGGACGGGACAGGCTCCATTCAGTACTTC.

The V and J genes are TRBV7-9 and TRBJ2-7; TRBD2 matches at 11 bases. Trimming took 8 bases from V and 2 from J; bases not matched to a gene: 11. This CDR3 is built from 16 residues. Germline CDR1 reads SEHNR; CDR2 reads FQNEAQ (reference sequence). DNA of the CDR3: TGTGCCAGCCAAACGCTAGCGGGGGGTCAGCCCTACGAGCAGTACTTC. The encoded protein is CASQTLAGGQPYEQYF.

This clone appeared once. The chain links TRBV15 to TRBJ2-3; either TRBD1 or TRBD2 may fit D (5 bases each). The CDR3 has 16 amino acids. Trimming cost V 8 bases and J 1 base, with 19 bases left between them. The germline V gene encodes CDR1 LNHNV and CDR2 YYDKDF (reference sequence). CDR3 nucleotide sequence: TGTGCCACCGACTCGGGGCTCCTTGGCCGCACAGATACGCAGTATTTT. Amino acid sequence: CATDSGLLGRTDTQYF.

This clone was seen a single time. The gene calls are TRBV18 and TRBJ1-2; 11 bases agree with TRBD1. The CDR3 covers 15 residues. Germline V lookup: CDR1 KGHSH, CDR2 LQKENI. With 6 bases clipped from V and 7 bases from J, the junction kept 10 bases outside the gene matches. The CDR3 sequence is CASSSTSGTGGGYTF. CDR3 coding DNA: TGTGCCAGCTCGTCTACCTCCGGGACAGGGGGTGGCTACACCTTC.

This sequence joins TRBV5-4 and TRBJ1-3; TRBD1 might be the D (6 bases). The CDR3 is made up of 15 amino acids. V was trimmed by 4 bases and J by 3 bases, leaving 14 bases between them. Per germline, CDR1 SGHNT and CDR2 YYREEE (reference sequence). The CDR3: CASSRRGASGNTIYF. The CDR3 nucleotides are TGTGCCAGCAGCCGTAGGGGGGCAAGTGGAAACACCATATATTTT. The full variable domain, rest sourced from reference TRBV5-4 and TRBJ1-3, is ETGVTQSPTHLIKTRGQQVTLRCSSQSGHNTVSWYQQALGQGPQFIFQYYREEENGRGNFPPRFSGLQFPNYSSELNVNALELDDSALYLCASSRRGASGNTIYFGEGSWLTVV.

The chain uses TRBV9 and TRBJ2-2; 12 bases are shared with TRBD2. With V trimmed by 4 bases and J by 5 bases, 12 bases remained unmatched. This CDR3 is 18 amino acids long. The germline V gene encodes CDR1 SGDLS and CDR2 YYNGEE. CDR3 sequence reads: CASSPRTSGASRTGELFF. The CDR3 bases are TGTGCCAGCAGCCCCCGGACTAGCGGGGCCTCGAGAACCGGGGAGCTGTTTTTT.

The rearrangement uses TRBV7-8 and TRBJ2-3, with unresolved D. Trimming took off 1 base at V and 9 bases at J, with 17 bases between the two ends. This CDR3 spans 15 amino acids. Germline V gene sequence: CDR1 SGHVS, CDR2 FQNEAQ. The CDR3 DNA sequence: TGTGCCAGCAGCTTAGTGAGCCACGACATCCGCACGCAGTATTTT. It is translated as CASSLVSHDIRTQYF.

The rearrangement links TRBV7-6 to TRBJ2-1; TRBD2 aligns across 13 bases. Germline assignment: CDR1 SGHVS and CDR2 FNYEAQ. Trimming at V came to 4 bases and at J to 7 bases, leaving 10 bases not matched to a gene. The CDR3 contains 17 residues. Here the CDR3 reads CASSSTTWTSGGNEQFF. The CDR3, as DNA: TGTGCCAGCAGCTCGACAACTTGGACTAGCGGGGGAAATGAGCAGTTCTTC.

This rearrangement joins TRBV7-2 to TRBJ2-5; D perhaps matches TRBD1 (5 bases). Trimming took off 9 bases at V and 5 bases at J, with 13 bases between the two ends. CDR3 size: 12 residues. Germline lookup yields CDR1 SGHTA and CDR2 FQGNSA. In DNA form, the CDR3 reads TGTGCCAGTCTTCAGGGAACGGAGACCCAGTACTTC. The encoded protein is CASLQGTETQYF.

V usage is TRBV6-6 and J usage is TRBJ2-7; either TRBD1 or TRBD2 may fit D (5 bases each). The CDR3 length is 14 residues. Germline CDR1 and CDR2: MNHNY and SVGAGI (reference sequence). Trimming took 2 bases from V and 4 from J, leaving 12 bases between them. The CDR3 reads CASSYTGPLYEQYF. The DNA of the CDR3 is TGTGCCAGCAGTTACACGGGGCCCCTTTACGAGCAGTACTTC.

This clone appeared once. The chain uses TRBV6-5 and TRBJ2-7, with TRBD1 matching over 9 bases. Germline V lookup: CDR1 MNHEY, CDR2 SVGAGI. The CDR3 length is 15 residues. V was pared by 0 bases and J by 3 bases, with 3 bases of the junction left unmatched. The CDR3 is CASSYSRGQGYEQYF. Here the CDR3 DNA reads TGTGCCAGCAGTTACTCGCGGGGACAGGGCTACGAGCAGTACTTC.

V gene TRBV5-1 combines with J gene TRBJ2-2, with 10 bases aligning to TRBD1. Looked up from germline, CDR1 is SGHRS and CDR2 is YFSETQ. This CDR3 contains 16 residues. The V segment lost 4 bases and the J segment 4 bases; nucleotides outside the gene matches: 7. DNA of the CDR3: TGCGCCAGCAGCGACCCGGGACAGGGGAGCACCGGGGAGCTGTTTTTT. Translating gives CASSDPGQGSTGELFF.

This clone was seen a single time. The chain joins TRBV9 to TRBJ2-6; the D is unclear. Germline CDR1 SGDLS, CDR2 YYNGEE. Trimming removed 5 bases at V and 0 bases at J, with 12 bases between. The CDR3 has 16 amino acids. CDR3 sequence (DNA): TGTGCCAGCAGTATCAGGCCGATCTCTGGGGCCAACGTCCTGACTTTC. This encodes CASSIRPISGANVLTF.

This clone has only one observation. CDR3 DNA sequence: TGTGCCAGCAGCGACAGGGGACCGCTGGACACTGAAGCTTTCTTT. Residues: CASSDRGPLDTEAFF. The J gene is TRBJ1-1, the V gene TRBV6-5; TRBD1 agrees at 8 bases. The ends lost 6 bases at V and 3 bases at J; junction bases unmatched: 9. CDR1 is MNHEY and CDR2 is SVGAGI in the germline V gene. The CDR3 has 15 residues.

A single count supports this clone. V usage is TRBV9 and J usage is TRBJ2-5, with D maybe TRBD1 (6 bases). The CDR3 loop spans 16 amino acids. CDR1 and CDR2 from the germline V gene are SGDLS and YYNGEE. With 0 bases removed from V and 5 bases from J, the gap between germline ends came to 17 bases. In DNA form, the CDR3 reads TGTGCCAGCAGCGTAGGGGAAACAGGGATGGGGGAGACCCAGTACTTC. Amino acid sequence: CASSVGETGMGETQYF.

The chain combines TRBV10-3 with TRBJ2-2; weak D call: TRBD1 (6 bases). V shed 11 bases and J shed 0 bases, with 13 bases lying between them. Per germline, CDR1 ENHRY and CDR2 SYGVKD. CDR3 length: 14 amino acids. The CDR3 DNA reads TGTGCCGCCAGGGGTGACGCGAACACCGGGGAGCTGTTTTTT. It translates to CAARGDANTGELFF.

V and J are TRBV19 and TRBJ2-3; TRBD2 aligns across 11 bases. There are 18 residues in the CDR3. The ends lost 5 bases at V and 6 bases at J; junction bases unmatched: 16. In germline, CDR1 is LNHDA, CDR2 SQIVND (reference sequence). CDR3 sequence reads: CASSSVKIAGGLSDTQYF. The CDR3 nucleotides read TGTGCCAGTAGTTCAGTGAAGATAGCGGGGGGGCTATCGGATACGCAGTATTTT.

The chain uses TRBV7-9 and TRBJ1-1, with TRBD1 as a possible D gene (5 bases). Per germline, CDR1 SEHNR and CDR2 FQNEAQ (reference sequence). The ends were cut back, 6 bases at V and 3 bases at J, with 17 bases in the middle. The CDR3 length is 15 residues. CDR3 sequence (DNA): TGTGCCAGCAGACGGGGCAGGGTAGAGGACACTGAAGCTTTCTTT. Protein: CASRRGRVEDTEAFF.

The gene calls are TRBV13 and TRBJ1-1; D remains unclear. Deletions cut 5 bases from V and 1 base from J, with 5 bases between. The CDR3 is made up of 12 amino acids. CDR1 is PRHDT, CDR2 FYEKMQ, per germline (reference sequence). The CDR3: CASSPRNTEAFF. As DNA, the CDR3 is TGTGCCAGCAGCCCCCGGAACACTGAAGCTTTCTTT.

The chain joins TRBV7-2 to TRBJ2-1, with D perhaps TRBD1 or TRBD2 (5 bases each). CDR1 SGHTA and CDR2 FQGNSA come from the germline V gene. The ends were cut back, 5 bases at V and 0 bases at J, with 8 bases in the middle. This CDR3 spans 14 amino acids. CDR3 amino acids: CASSEGYSYNEQFF. The CDR3 DNA reads TGTGCCAGCAGCGAGGGGTACTCCTACAATGAGCAGTTCTTC.

The chain carries TRBV7-9 and TRBJ2-1, with D perhaps matching TRBD2 (5 bases). From germline, CDR1 is SEHNR and CDR2 FQNEAQ (reference sequence). V was cut by 5 bases and J by 4 bases, with 15 bases left in between. The CDR3 extends over 15 amino acids. This CDR3 reads CASSDGDGRYNEQFF. The CDR3 DNA follows: TGTGCCAGCAGCGACGGGGATGGTCGATACAATGAGCAGTTCTTC.

The chain uses TRBV2 and TRBJ2-1, with 7 bases aligning to TRBD2. The CDR3 spans 15 residues. The germline V gene has CDR1 SNHLY and CDR2 FYNNEI. V was clipped by 7 bases and J by 7 bases; unmatched bases: 13. The CDR3, as DNA: TGTGCCAGCATCCCCGTCCCATCGGGGGGAAATGAGCAGTTCTTC. It codes for CASIPVPSGGNEQFF.